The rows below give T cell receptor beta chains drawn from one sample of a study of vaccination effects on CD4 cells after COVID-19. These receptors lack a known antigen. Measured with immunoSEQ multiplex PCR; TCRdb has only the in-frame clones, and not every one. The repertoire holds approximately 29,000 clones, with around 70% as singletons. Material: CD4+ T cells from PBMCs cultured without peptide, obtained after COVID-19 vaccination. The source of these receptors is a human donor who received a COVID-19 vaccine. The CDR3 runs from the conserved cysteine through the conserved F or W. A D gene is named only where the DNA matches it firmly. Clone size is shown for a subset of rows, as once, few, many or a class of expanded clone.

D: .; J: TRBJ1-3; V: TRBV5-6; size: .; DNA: TGTGCCAGCAGCTTAATTAGTCTGAGGGACTCCTCTGGAAACACCATATATTTT; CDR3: CASSLISLRDSSGNTIYF
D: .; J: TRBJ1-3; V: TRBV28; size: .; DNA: TGTGCCAGCAGTCTTGGGGGCCTCCCCATATATTTT; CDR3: CASSLGGLPIYF
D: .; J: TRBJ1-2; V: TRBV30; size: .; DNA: TGTGCCTGGAGTATAGGTGGTGGCTACACCTTC; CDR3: CAWSIGGGYTF
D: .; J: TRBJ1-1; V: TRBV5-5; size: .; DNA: TGTGCCAGCAGCTTGGAGGGTGGAGAAGCTTTCTTT; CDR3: CASSLEGGEAFF
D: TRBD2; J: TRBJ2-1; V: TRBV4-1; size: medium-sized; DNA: TGCGCCAGCAGCCCCCTATGGGCTAGCGGGACTAGGAATGAGCAGTTCTTC; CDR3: CASSPLWASGTRNEQFF
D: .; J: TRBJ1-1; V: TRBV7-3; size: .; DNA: TGTGCCAGCAGCTCACAGATGAACACTGAAGCTTTCTTT; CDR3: CASSSQMNTEAFF
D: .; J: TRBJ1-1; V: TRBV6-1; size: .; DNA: TGTGCCAGCAGTGAGCGGCAGGGTGACACTGAAGCTTTCTTT; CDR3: CASSERQGDTEAFF
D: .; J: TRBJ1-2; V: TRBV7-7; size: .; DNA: TGTGCTAGCAGCTTAGATGAGCAGGTCTATGGCTACACCTTC; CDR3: CASSLDEQVYGYTF
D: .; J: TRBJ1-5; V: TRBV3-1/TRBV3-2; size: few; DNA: TGTGCCAGCAGCCAAGGGGCAGGTAGCAATCAGCCCCAGCATTTT; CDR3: CASSQGAGSNQPQHF
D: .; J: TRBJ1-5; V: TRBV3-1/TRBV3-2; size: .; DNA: TGTGCCAGCAGCCAGGGGGATCAGCCCCAGCATTTT; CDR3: CASSQGDQPQHF
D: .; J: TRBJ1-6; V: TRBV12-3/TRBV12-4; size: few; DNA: TGTGCCAGCAGCCTCGGACAGAATTCACCCCTCCACTTT; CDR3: CASSLGQNSPLHF
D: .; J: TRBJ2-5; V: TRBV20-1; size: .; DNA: TGCAGTTCACTAGCAGAAGAGACCCAGTACTTC; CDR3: CSSLAEETQYF
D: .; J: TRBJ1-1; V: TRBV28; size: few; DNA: TGTGCCAGCAGTTCTGGGGGGTTGAACACTGAAGCTTTCTTT; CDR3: CASSSGGLNTEAFF
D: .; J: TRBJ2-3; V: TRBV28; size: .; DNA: TGTGCCAGCAGTTCTCGACACATCGGGGGGTATTTT; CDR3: CASSSRHIGGYF